Presented here are 22 T cell receptor beta chains from one specimen sequenced in a study of shared T cell receptors in the human thymus. Assay used: immunoSEQ multiplex PCR; TCRdb lists only in-frame clones, some missing. The table records more than 550,000 clones, around 87% of them present only once. These data also featured in a second study, about human thymus T cells.

Sequenced sample: thymocytes. The receptors derive from a boy less than two years old with a congenital heart defect.

The J gene is TRBJ1-6, the V gene TRBV11-1; possibly TRBD1 for D (6 bases). The CDR3 has 18 residues. The germline V gene has CDR1 SGHAT and CDR2 FQDESV (reference sequence). The V gene lost 7 bases and the J gene lost 2 bases, with 21 bases spanning the gap. The CDR3, as DNA: TGTGCCAGCACCCTGAACCGCGGACAGAATACCTATAATTCACCCCTCCACTTT. It translates to CASTLNRGQNTYNSPLHF.

The chain carries TRBV5-1 and TRBJ2-7, with a possible D match to TRBD1 (5 bases). Trimming removed 1 base at V and 0 bases at J, with 11 bases between. Germline V gene data show CDR1 as SGHRS and CDR2 as YFSETQ. The CDR3 is 15 amino acids. Here the CDR3 reads CASSLSVQGSYEQYF. The CDR3 region has the DNA TGCGCCAGCAGCTTGTCGGTGCAGGGCTCCTACGAGCAGTACTTC.

CDR3 residues: CASSPRQRNNEQFF. The DNA for the CDR3 is TGTGCCAGCAGCCCTCGACAGAGGAACAATGAGCAGTTCTTC. The chain employs TRBV5-6 and TRBJ2-1, with a tentative D call TRBD1 (5 bases). Germline V CDR1 and CDR2: SGHDT, YYEEEE. Trimming took off 4 bases at V and 5 bases at J, with 13 bases between the two ends. CDR3 length: 14 residues. The whole variable domain, filled in from reference TRBV5-6 and TRBJ2-1, reads DAGVTQSPTHLIKTRGQQVTLRCSPKSGHDTVSWYQQALGQGPQFIFQYYEEEERQRGNFPDRFSGHQFPNYSSELNVNALLLGDSALYLCASSPRQRNNEQFFGPGTRLTVL.

The V gene is TRBV5-1, the J gene TRBJ2-7, with TRBD2 as a possible D gene (6 bases). The CDR3 has 15 residues. CDR1 and CDR2 (germline): SGHRS, YFSETQ. The V gene lost 0 bases and the J gene lost 2 bases, with 12 bases spanning the gap. The CDR3 DNA follows: TGCGCCAGCAGCTTGGGAATTTGGGAGGCCTACGAGCAGTACTTC. This encodes CASSLGIWEAYEQYF. Variable domain in full (rest from reference TRBV5-1 and TRBJ2-7): KAGVTQTPRYLIKTRGQQVTLSCSPISGHRSVSWYQQTPGQGLQFLFEYFSETQRNKGNFPGRFSGRQFSNSRSEMNVSTLELGDSALYLCASSLGIWEAYEQYFGPGTRLTVT.

The chain employs TRBV21-1 and TRBJ2-3; the table's D gene call, TRBD2, was not cross checked with the DNA. TRBV21-1 is a pseudogene segment. The CDR3 length is 11 residues. As DNA, the CDR3 is TGTGCCAGGCCTAGAGCGTATACGCAGTATTTT. This encodes CARPRAYTQYF.

J is TRBJ2-3 and V is TRBV29-1; 9 nucleotides agree with TRBD2. The trim removed 4 bases at V and 3 bases at J, leaving 2 bases unmatched. The length of the CDR3 is 13 residues. The germline CDR1 and CDR2 sequences are SQVTM and ANQGSEA. CDR3 sequence: CSVGGLATDTQYF. CDR3 in DNA: TGCAGCGTTGGGGGACTAGCTACAGATACGCAGTATTTT.

This clone has only a few counts. The rearrangement uses TRBV28 and TRBJ2-7, with TRBD1 identical over 8 bases. The CDR3 runs to 15 residues. The junction had 7 bases not matched to a gene; V was cut back by 2 bases and J by 4 bases. Per the germline V gene, CDR1 is MDHEN and CDR2 is SYDVKM. CDR3 protein: CASSLTVQGVYEQYF. CDR3 sequence (DNA): TGTGCCAGCAGTTTAACGGTACAGGGGGTATACGAGCAGTACTTC. Together with reference TRBV28 and TRBJ2-7, the CDR3 gives the full variable domain: DVKVTQSSRYLVKRTGEKVFLECVQDMDHENMFWYRQDPGLGLRLIYFSYDVKMKEKGDIPEGYSVSREKKERFSLILESASTNQTSMYLCASSLTVQGVYEQYFGPGTRLTVT.

The gene calls are TRBV28 and TRBJ2-4, with D possibly being TRBD1 (5 bases). CDR3 size: 18 residues. Trimming shortened V by 4 bases and J by 3 bases, and 22 bases separated the two germline ends. Germline CDR1 MDHEN, CDR2 SYDVKM. This CDR3 reads CASSSPQLGVTCKNIQYF. CDR3 DNA sequence: TGTGCCAGCAGTTCTCCCCAGTTAGGGGTAACCTGCAAAAACATTCAGTACTTC.

The rearrangement uses TRBV29-1 and TRBJ2-7; possibly TRBD2 for D (5 bases). Trimming removed 4 bases at V and 4 bases at J, with 11 bases between. CDR3 length: 12 amino acids. CDR1 and CDR2 from the germline V gene are SQVTM and ANQGSEA. The CDR3 coding sequence is TGCAGCGTTGTCGAGGGCCCTTACGAGCAGTACTTC. Protein: CSVVEGPYEQYF.

A single count supports this clone. V and J are TRBV14 and TRBJ2-5; 11 bases are a match to TRBD1. Germline lookup yields CDR1 SGHDN and CDR2 FVKESK. The ends lost 0 bases at V and 4 bases at J; junction bases unmatched: 10. The CDR3 sequence is 18 residues long. The CDR3 region has the DNA TGTGCCAGCAGCCAAGAATCCGGGACAGGGGGAACGGGAGAGACCCAGTACTTC. Translation: CASSQESGTGGTGETQYF.

The rearrangement uses TRBV7-6 and TRBJ2-7; 9 positions match TRBD2. This CDR3 spans 19 amino acids. Unmatched junction bases numbered 17, after V lost 5 bases and J lost 0 bases. Germline CDR1 SGHVS, CDR2 FNYEAQ. DNA of the CDR3: TGTGCCAGCAGCACTAACACCGGGACTAGCCCCGGCCTCTCCTACGAGCAGTACTTC. Translation: CASSTNTGTSPGLSYEQYF.

This clone was seen more than once but under ten times. The chain is built from TRBV19 and TRBJ2-2, with a weak D call TRBD2 (5 bases). Germline V gene sequence: CDR1 LNHDA, CDR2 SQIVND (reference sequence). The V end was cut by 3 bases, the J end by 4 bases, with 15 bases between. The CDR3 is made up of 16 amino acids. CDR3 residues: CASSIVASWRTGELFF. As DNA, the CDR3 is TGTGCCAGTAGTATTGTGGCTAGCTGGCGCACCGGGGAGCTGTTTTTT. Variable domain in full (rest from reference TRBV19 and TRBJ2-2): DGGITQSPKYLFRKEGQNVTLSCEQNLNHDAMYWYRQDPGQGLRLIYYSQIVNDFQKGDIAEGYSVSREKKESFPLTVTSAQKNPTAFYLCASSIVASWRTGELFFGEGSRLTVL.

The chain joins TRBV4-2 to TRBJ2-3; 12 bases align to TRBD2. Germline lookup yields CDR1 LGHNA and CDR2 YNFKEQ. J lost 1 base, V lost 2 bases, and 4 bases had no gene match. The CDR3 covers 17 residues. The CDR3 region has the DNA TGTGCCAGCAGCCAACTAGCGGGGGGGCGGGGCACAGATACGCAGTATTTT. Translation: CASSQLAGGRGTDTQYF.

This chain joins TRBV6-4 and TRBJ2-1; TRBD2 agrees at 7 bases. CDR1 is MRHNA, CDR2 SNTAGT, per germline. This CDR3 is 15 amino acids long. The ends lost 7 bases at V and 1 base at J; junction bases unmatched: 7. This CDR3 reads CASNLLAPSYNEQFF. CDR3 nucleotide sequence: TGTGCCAGCAACTTACTAGCGCCTTCCTACAATGAGCAGTTCTTC.

The V gene is TRBV7-9, the J gene TRBJ1-1; possible D gene TRBD1, 6 bases. The germline gives CDR1 SEHNR, CDR2 FQNEAQ (reference sequence). The V and J ends lost 1 base and 4 bases respectively, with 13 bases between them. The CDR3 covers 15 residues. Here the CDR3 DNA reads TGTGCCAGCAGCTTAGTTCTTACAGGGCCCACTGAAGCTTTCTTT. Protein product: CASSLVLTGPTEAFF.

V is TRBV4-1 and J is TRBJ2-3; 12 bases map to TRBD2. Germline CDR1 is MGHRA and CDR2 is YSYEKL. V lost 4 bases and J lost 6; bases outside the gene matches: 14. CDR3 length: 18 amino acids. CDR3 protein: CASSPFTRLAGEADTQYF. The CDR3 nucleotides read TGCGCCAGCAGCCCTTTTACCCGACTAGCGGGAGAGGCGGATACGCAGTATTTT.

Worth noting for this clone: Compared with germline, one end of the junction differs, possibly owing to a read error. The same CDR3 can be traced to other DNA sequences in this sample. The rearrangement links TRBV6-1 to TRBJ1-6; possibly TRBD1 for D (5 bases). Germline V gene lookup returns CDR1 MNHNS and CDR2 SASEGT. The CDR3 is 15 residues long. This chain's CDR3 is CATRGAGPYNSPLHF. The CDR3 nucleotides read TGTGCCACCCGCGGGGCTGGCCCCTATAATTCCCCCCTCCACTTT.

The chain recombines TRBV30 with TRBJ2-2; D possibly corresponds to TRBD1 (5 bases). The CDR3 length is 20 residues. Looked up from germline, CDR1 is GTSNPN and CDR2 is SVGIG (reference sequence). Trimming removed 1 base at V and 0 bases at J, with 24 bases between. The chain's CDR3 is CAWSAHYRQIKIPNTGELFF. The CDR3 nucleotides are TGTGCCTGGAGTGCCCACTACAGGCAAATCAAAATACCGAACACCGGGGAGCTGTTTTTT.

V and J are TRBV7-2 and TRBJ2-7, with TRBD2 as a possible D gene (5 bases). Per the germline V gene, CDR1 is SGHTA and CDR2 is FQGNSA. This CDR3 is built from 15 residues. V was clipped by 4 bases and J by 0 bases, with 13 bases between them. This chain's CDR3 is CASSSSWAVSYEQYF. Here the CDR3 DNA reads TGTGCCAGCAGCTCTAGCTGGGCGGTCTCCTACGAGCAGTACTTC.

This chain uses TRBV6-1 with TRBJ2-3; TRBD2 agrees at 9 bases. Germline V lookup: CDR1 MNHNS, CDR2 SASEGT. This CDR3 is built from 17 residues. V trimming: 1 base; J trimming: 6 bases; junction bases outside the gene matches: 11. CDR3 in amino acids: CASSEDNGRGGPDTQYF. As DNA, the CDR3 is TGTGCCAGCAGTGAAGACAACGGGCGGGGGGGCCCTGATACGCAGTATTTT.

This clone is a singleton in its sample. V gene TRBV7-7 combines with J gene TRBJ2-5, with TRBD2 matching 9 bases. Germline V gene sequence: CDR1 SSHAT, CDR2 FNYEAQ (reference sequence). The ends lost 3 bases at V and 1 base at J; junction bases unmatched: 3. The CDR3 runs to 15 residues. The CDR3 DNA reads as TGTGCCAGCAGCTTCCTAGCGGGGCGCCAAGAGACCCAGTACTTC. Translated: CASSFLAGRQETQYF.

In this sample, this clone turned up once. The rearrangement links TRBV6-1 to TRBJ1-5; D remains ambiguous. Trimming left V 6 bases short and J 4 bases short, with 10 bases between. Germline V CDR1 and CDR2: MNHNS, SASEGT. CDR3 length: 13 residues. Here the CDR3 reads CASSLTENQPQHF. The CDR3 coding sequence is TGTGCCAGCAGCCTGACGGAGAATCAGCCCCAGCATTTT.